This T cell receptor (beta chain) was recovered during a study of regulatory T cells in long-lasting Graves disease. This clonotype came up many times. The ends lost 1 base at V and 4 bases at J; junction bases unmatched: 17. Germline loops: CDR1 SGHRS, CDR2 YFSETQ. The CDR3 length is 20 residues. Noted time point: newly diagnosed GD, antithyroid drugs for less than 3 months. The TCR library was prepared using RNA isolated from PBMCs. Investigators prepared the TCR beta libraries by applying iRepertoire HTBI primers and Arm-PCR of CDR3 regions. MiXCR was run by TCRdb on the multiplex PCR reads, yielding one entry per CDR3 protein. The repertoire consists of about 620,000 distinct CDR3 sequences, with about 15% occurring once and the leading ten covering 15% to 20%. These data were also reused for a study on T cells in Graves' hyperthyroidism and ophthalmopathy.

Sequenced material: peripheral blood mononuclear cells (PBMCs), taken at new diagnosis, from a patient treated with antithyroid drugs. This TCR was sampled from a woman aged 30 to 39 with Graves disease. The chain couples TRBV5-1 to TRBJ2-1; 10 bases match TRBD2. The CDR3 loop is CASSLQSGRAPSRRYNEQFF. CDR3 in DNA: TGCGCCAGCAGCTTGCAGAGCGGGAGGGCTCCCTCGCGTCGGTACAATGAGCAGTTCTTC.